This T cell receptor beta chain was retrieved from a study of blood T cell repertoires in COVID-19. In the study overall: The origin of the acute and convalescent COVID-19 samples was the United States, Italy and Spain. The cDNA or gDNA used as material had been derived from T cells, B-cell-depleted T cells, or PBMCs.

Original handling: Nucleated cell number was recorded as an estimate derived from reference gene primer amplification. Libraries were prepared by immunoSEQ multiplex PCR; TCRdb keeps only in-frame clonotypes and omits some of them. D and trimming come from the DNA, and the V and J calls and clone size come from that table. The sample lists 150,000 to 180,000 clones; about 90% were seen once. The CDR3 is 15 amino acids. V and J are TRBV21-1 and TRBJ2-7; TRBD2 is taken as the D call from the table, unchecked against the DNA. TRBV21-1 is termed a pseudogene. This sequence was found in a man aged 45-60 years with acute or convalescent COVID-19. The sequenced material came from peripheral blood. The CDR3 loop reads CASSNGAGCGEEQYF. CDR3 sequence (DNA): TGTGCCAGCAGCAATGGCGCGGGTTGCGGCGAAGAGCAGTACTTC.